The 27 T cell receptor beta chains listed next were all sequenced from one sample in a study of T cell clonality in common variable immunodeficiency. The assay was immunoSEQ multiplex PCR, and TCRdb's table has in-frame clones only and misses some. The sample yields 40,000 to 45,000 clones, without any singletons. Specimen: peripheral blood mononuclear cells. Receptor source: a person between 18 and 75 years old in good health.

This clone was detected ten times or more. The CDR3 protein is CASGDTVINQPQHF. CDR3 DNA, as far as it was read: TGTGCCAGCGGGGACACCGTAATCAATCAGCCC. The chain carries TRBV6-2 or TRBV6-3 and TRBJ1-5; D might be TRBD1 (6 bases). From the germline J gene comes the end of the CDR3, since the read stops 3 residues before it. Germline-derived CDR1 and CDR2 are MNHEY and SVGEGT. V lost 8 bases, J lost 3 bases, and 14 bases lay in between. The CDR3 has 14 amino acids.

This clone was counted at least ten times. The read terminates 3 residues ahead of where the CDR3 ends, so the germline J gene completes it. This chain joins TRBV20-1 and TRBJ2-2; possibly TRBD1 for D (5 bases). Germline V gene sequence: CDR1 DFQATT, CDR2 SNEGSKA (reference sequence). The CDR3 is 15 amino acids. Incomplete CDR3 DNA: TGCAGTGCTAGACAGGGTACTACCTATAATTCACCG. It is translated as CSARQGTTYNSP. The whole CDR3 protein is CSARQGTTYNSPLFF.

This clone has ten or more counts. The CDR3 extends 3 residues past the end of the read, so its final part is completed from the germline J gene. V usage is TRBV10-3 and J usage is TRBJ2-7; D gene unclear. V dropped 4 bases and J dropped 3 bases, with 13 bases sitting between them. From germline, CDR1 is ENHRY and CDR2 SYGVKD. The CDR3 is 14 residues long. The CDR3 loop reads CAISGQVENYEQYF. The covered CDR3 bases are TGTGCCATCAGTGGGCAGGTGGAGAACTACGAG.

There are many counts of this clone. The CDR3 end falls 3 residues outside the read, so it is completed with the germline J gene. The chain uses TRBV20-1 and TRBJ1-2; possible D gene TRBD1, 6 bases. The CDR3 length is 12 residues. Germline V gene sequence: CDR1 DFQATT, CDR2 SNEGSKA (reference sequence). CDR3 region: CSARVPGEGYTF. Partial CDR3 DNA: TGCAGTGCTAGAGTTCCAGGGGAGGGC.

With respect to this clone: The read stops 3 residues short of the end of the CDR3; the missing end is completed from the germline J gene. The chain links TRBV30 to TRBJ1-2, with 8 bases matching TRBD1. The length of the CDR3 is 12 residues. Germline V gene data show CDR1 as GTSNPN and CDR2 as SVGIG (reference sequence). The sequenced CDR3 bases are TGTGCCTGGAGAGACAGGGGCTACGAC. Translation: CAWRDRGYD. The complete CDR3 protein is CAWRDRGYDYTF.

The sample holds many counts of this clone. CDR3: CASSWRDRGSYEQYF. CDR3 DNA (partial): TGCGCCAGCAGCTGGAGGGACAGGGGATCCTACGAG. The chain employs TRBV5-1 and TRBJ2-7; 10 nucleotides match TRBD1. The read comes to an end 3 residues before the CDR3 does, leaving the germline J gene to fill in the end. V shed 3 bases, J shed 1 base, and the junction held 4 bases outside the gene matches. Per the germline V gene, CDR1 is SGHRS and CDR2 is YFSETQ. This CDR3 contains 15 residues.

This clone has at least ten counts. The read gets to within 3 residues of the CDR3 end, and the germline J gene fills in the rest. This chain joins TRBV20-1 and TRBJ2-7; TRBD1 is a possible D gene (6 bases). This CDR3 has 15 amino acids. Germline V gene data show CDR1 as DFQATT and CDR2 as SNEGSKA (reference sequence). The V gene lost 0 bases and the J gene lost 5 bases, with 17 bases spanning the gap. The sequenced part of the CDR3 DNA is TGCAGTGCTAGAGATCTTCAGGGGAAAAGGGACGAG. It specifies CSARDLQGKRDE. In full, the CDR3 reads CSARDLQGKRDEQYF.

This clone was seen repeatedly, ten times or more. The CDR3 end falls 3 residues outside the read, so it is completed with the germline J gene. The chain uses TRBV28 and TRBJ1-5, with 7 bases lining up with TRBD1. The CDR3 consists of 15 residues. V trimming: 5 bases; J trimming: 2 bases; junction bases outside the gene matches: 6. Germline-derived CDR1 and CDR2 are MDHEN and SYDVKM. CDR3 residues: CASSKQGTGNQPQHF. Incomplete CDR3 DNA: TGTGCCAGCAGTAAACAGGGGACGGGCAATCAGCCC.

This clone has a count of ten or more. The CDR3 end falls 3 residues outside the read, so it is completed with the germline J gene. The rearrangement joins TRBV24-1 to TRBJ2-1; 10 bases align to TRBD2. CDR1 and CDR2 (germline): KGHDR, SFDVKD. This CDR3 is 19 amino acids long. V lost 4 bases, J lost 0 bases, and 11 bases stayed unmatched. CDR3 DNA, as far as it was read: TGTGCCACCAGTGACTATAGCGGGAGGACTACAGTCTCCTACAATGAG. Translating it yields CATSDYSGRTTVSYNE. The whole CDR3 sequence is CATSDYSGRTTVSYNEQFF.

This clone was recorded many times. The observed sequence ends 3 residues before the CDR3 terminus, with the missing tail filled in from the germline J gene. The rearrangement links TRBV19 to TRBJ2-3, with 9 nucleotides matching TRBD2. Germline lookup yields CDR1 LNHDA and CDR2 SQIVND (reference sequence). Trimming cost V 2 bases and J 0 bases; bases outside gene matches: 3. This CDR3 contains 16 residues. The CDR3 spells CASSILAGSSTDTQYF. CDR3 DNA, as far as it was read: TGTGCCAGTAGTATACTAGCGGGATCGAGCACAGATACG.

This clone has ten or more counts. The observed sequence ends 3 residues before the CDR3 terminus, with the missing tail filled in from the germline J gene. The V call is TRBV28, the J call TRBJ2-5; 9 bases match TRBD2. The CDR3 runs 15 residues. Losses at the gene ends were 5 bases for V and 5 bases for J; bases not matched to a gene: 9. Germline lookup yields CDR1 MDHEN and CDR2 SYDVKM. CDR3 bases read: TGTGCCAGCAGTCCCCGTAGCGGGAGCTTCGAGACC. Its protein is CASSPRSGSFET. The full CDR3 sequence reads CASSPRSGSFETQYF. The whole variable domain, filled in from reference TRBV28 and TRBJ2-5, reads DVKVTQSSRYLVKRTGEKVFLECVQDMDHENMFWYRQDPGLGLRLIYFSYDVKMKEKGDIPEGYSVSREKKERFSLILESASTNQTSMYLCASSPRSGSFETQYFGPGTRLLVL.

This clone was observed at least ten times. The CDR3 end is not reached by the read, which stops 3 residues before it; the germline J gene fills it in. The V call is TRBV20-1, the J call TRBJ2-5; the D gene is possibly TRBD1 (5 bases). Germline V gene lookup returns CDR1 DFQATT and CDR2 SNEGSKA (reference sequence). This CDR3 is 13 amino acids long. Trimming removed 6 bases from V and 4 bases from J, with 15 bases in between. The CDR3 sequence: CSAPPAGLETQYF. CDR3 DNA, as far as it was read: TGCAGTGCACCCCCCGCAGGGTTAGAGACC.

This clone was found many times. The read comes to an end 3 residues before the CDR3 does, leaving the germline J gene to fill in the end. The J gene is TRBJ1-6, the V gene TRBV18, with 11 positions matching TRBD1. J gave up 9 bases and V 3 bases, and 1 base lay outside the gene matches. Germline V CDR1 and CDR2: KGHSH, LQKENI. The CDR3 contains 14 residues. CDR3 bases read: TGTGCCAGCTCACCGGGACAGGGGGTTTCACCC. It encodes CASSPGQGVSP. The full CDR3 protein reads CASSPGQGVSPLHF.

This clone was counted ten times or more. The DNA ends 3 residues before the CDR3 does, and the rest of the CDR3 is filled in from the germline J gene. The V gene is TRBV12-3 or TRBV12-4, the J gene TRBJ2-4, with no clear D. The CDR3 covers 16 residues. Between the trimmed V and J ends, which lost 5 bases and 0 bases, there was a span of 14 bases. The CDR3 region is CASSPGRVPAKNIQYF. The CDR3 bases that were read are TGTGCCAGCAGTCCCGGTAGGGTTCCAGCCAAAAACATT.

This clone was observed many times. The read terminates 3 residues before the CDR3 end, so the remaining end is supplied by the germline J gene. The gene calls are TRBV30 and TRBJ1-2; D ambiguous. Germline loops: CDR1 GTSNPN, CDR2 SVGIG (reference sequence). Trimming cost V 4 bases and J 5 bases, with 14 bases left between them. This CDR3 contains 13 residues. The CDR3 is CAWTKRETYGYTF. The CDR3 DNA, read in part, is TGTGCCTGGACCAAACGCGAAACTTATGGC.

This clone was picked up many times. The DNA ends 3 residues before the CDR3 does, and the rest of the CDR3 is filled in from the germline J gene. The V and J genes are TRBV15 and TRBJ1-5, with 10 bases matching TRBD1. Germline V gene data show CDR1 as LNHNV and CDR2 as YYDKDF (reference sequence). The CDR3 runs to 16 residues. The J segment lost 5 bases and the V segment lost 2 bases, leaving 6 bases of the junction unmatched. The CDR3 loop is CATSRPGQGGYQPQHF. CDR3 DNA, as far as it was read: TGTGCCACCAGCAGACCTGGACAGGGGGGTTATCAGCCC.

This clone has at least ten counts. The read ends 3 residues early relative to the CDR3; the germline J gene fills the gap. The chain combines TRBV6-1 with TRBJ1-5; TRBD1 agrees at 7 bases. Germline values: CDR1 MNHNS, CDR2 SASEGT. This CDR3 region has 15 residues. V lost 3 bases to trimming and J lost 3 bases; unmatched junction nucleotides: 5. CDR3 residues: CASSETGQFNQPQHF. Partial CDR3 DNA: TGTGCCAGCAGTGAGACGGGACAGTTCAATCAGCCC.

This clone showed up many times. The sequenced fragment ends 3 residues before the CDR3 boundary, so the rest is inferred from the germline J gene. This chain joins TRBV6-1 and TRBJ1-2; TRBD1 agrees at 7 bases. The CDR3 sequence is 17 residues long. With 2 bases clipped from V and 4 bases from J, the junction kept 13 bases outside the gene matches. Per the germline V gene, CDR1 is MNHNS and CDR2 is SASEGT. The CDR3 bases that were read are TGTGCCAGCAGTGAAAGCCTCGGAATTTGGGACAGCTATGGC. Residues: CASSESLGIWDSYG. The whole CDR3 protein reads CASSESLGIWDSYGYTF.

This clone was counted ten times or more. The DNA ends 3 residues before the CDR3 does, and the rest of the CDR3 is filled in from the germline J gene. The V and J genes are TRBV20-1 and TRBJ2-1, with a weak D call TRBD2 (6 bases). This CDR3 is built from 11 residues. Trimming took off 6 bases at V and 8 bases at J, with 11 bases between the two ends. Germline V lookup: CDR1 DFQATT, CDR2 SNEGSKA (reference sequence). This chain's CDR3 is CSAELADEQFF. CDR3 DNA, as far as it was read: TGCAGTGCAGAACTAGCCGATGAG.

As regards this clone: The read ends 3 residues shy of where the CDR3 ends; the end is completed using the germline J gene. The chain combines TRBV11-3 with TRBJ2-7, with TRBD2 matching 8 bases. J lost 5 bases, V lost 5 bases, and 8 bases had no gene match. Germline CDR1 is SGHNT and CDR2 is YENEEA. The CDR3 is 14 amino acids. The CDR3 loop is CASSPAGGDHEQYF. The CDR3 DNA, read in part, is TGTGCCAGCAGCCCTGCCGGGGGGGACCACGAG.

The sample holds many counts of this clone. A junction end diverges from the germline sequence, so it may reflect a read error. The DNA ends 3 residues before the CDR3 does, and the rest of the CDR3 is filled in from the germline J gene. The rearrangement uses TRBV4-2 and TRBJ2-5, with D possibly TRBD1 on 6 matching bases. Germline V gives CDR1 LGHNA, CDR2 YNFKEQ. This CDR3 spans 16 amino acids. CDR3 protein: CASSQTPRNRGETQYF. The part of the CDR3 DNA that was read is TGCGCCAGCAGCCAGACCCCTCGTAATAGGGGGGAGACC.

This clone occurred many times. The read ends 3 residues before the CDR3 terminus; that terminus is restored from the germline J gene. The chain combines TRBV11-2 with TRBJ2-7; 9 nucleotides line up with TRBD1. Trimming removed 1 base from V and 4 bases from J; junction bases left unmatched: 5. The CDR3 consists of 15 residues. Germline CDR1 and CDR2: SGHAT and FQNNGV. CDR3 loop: CASSLGGGQGYEQYF. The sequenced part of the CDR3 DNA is TGTGCCAGCAGCTTAGGGGGGGGACAGGGTTACGAG.

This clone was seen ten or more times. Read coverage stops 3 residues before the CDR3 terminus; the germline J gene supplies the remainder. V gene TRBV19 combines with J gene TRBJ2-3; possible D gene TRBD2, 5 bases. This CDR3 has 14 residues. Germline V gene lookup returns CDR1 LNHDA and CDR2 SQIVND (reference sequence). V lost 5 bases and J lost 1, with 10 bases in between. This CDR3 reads CASSLAGRTDTQYF. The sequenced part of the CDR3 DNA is TGTGCCAGTAGTTTGGCGGGCCGCACAGATACG. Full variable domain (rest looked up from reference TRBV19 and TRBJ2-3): DGGITQSPKYLFRKEGQNVTLSCEQNLNHDAMYWYRQDPGQGLRLIYYSQIVNDFQKGDIAEGYSVSREKKESFPLTVTSAQKNPTAFYLCASSLAGRTDTQYFGPGTRLTVL.

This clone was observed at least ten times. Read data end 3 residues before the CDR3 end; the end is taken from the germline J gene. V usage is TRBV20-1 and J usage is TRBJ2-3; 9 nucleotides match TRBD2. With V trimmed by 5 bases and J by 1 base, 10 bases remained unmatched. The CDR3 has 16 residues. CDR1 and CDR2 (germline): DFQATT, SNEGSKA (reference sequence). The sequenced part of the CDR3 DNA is TGCAGTGCTCGACATTTAACTAGCGGGCGCACAGATACG. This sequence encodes CSARHLTSGRTDT. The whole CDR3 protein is CSARHLTSGRTDTQYF.

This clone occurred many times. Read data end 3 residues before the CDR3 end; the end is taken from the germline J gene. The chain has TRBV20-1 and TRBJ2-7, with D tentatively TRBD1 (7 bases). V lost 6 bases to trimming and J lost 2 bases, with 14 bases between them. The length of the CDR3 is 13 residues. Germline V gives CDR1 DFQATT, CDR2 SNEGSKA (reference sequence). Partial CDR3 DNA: TGCAGTGCGGGCGGGGACAGCCCCTACGAG. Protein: CSAGGDSPYE. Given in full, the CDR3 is CSAGGDSPYEQYF.

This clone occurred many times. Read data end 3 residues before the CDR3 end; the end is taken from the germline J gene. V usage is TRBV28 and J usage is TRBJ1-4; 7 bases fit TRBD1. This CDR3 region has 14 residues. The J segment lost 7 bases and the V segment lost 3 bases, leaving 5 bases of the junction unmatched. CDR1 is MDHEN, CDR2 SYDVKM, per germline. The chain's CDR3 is CASSLQGGGEKLFF. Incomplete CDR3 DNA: TGTGCCAGCAGTTTGCAGGGGGGAGGTGAAAAA.

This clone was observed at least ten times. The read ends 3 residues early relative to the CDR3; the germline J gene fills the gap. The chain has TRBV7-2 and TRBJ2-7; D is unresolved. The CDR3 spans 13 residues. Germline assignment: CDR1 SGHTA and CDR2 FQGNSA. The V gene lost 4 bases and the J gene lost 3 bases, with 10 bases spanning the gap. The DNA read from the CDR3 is TGTGCCAGCAGCTCCCCAGAAGTCTACGAG. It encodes CASSSPEVYE. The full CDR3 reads CASSSPEVYEQYF.